Below are 28 T cell receptor beta chains sequenced from a single sample in a study of blood T cell repertoires in COVID-19. Repertoires were generated with immunoSEQ multiplex PCR, while TCRdb's copy carries only in-frame clones and drops some. The sample holds over 120,000 clones; around 81% are singletons and the top ten take less than 4%. The sequencing input was peripheral blood. Receptor source: an older woman with acute or convalescent COVID-19.

V is TRBV30 and J is TRBJ1-4; 7 nucleotides match TRBD1. The CDR3 sequence is 12 residues long. The ends lost 8 bases at V and 8 bases at J; junction bases unmatched: 8. The V gene's germline CDR1 is GTSNPN and CDR2 SVGIG (reference sequence). The CDR3 DNA reads as TGTGCCGGCCAGGGGGGTCAAGAAAAACTGTTTTTT. Its protein is CAGQGGQEKLFF.

The chain has TRBV5-1 and TRBJ2-7, with a weak D call TRBD1 (6 bases). Germline V gene sequence: CDR1 SGHRS, CDR2 YFSETQ. The germline V and J ends were trimmed by 0 bases and 1 base, with 8 bases remaining between them. The CDR3 covers 14 residues. CDR3 nucleotides: TGCGCCAGCAGCTTGGCCCAGGGGTCCTACGAGCAGTACTTC. Translated: CASSLAQGSYEQYF. Full variable domain (outside the CDR3, taken from reference TRBV5-1 and TRBJ2-7): KAGVTQTPRYLIKTRGQQVTLSCSPISGHRSVSWYQQTPGQGLQFLFEYFSETQRNKGNFPGRFSGRQFSNSRSEMNVSTLELGDSALYLCASSLAQGSYEQYFGPGTRLTVT.

The chain couples TRBV9 to TRBJ1-5, with TRBD1 matching over 7 bases. Trimming removed 4 bases from V and 7 bases from J; junction bases left unmatched: 8. Germline CDR1 reads SGDLS; CDR2 reads YYNGEE. This CDR3 region has 14 residues. CDR3 amino acids: CASSITGVGQPQHF. The CDR3 nucleotides are TGTGCCAGCAGCATTACAGGGGTAGGGCAGCCCCAGCATTTT.

The V and J genes are TRBV29-1 and TRBJ1-6; TRBD1 might be the D (5 bases). The CDR3 covers 17 residues. V was clipped by 5 bases and J by 0 bases, with 17 bases between them. Looked up from germline, CDR1 is SQVTM and CDR2 is ANQGSEA. Written as DNA, the CDR3 is TGCAGCGTTCAGGGTGGGATGCCTGGCTCCTATAATTCACCCCTCCACTTT. This translates into CSVQGGMPGSYNSPLHF.

V and J are TRBV5-1 and TRBJ2-7, with D uncertain. The CDR3 length is 13 residues. Germline V gene lookup returns CDR1 SGHRS and CDR2 YFSETQ. V shed 5 bases and J shed 0 bases, with 9 bases lying between them. The CDR3 here is CASRMSPSYEQYF. CDR3 DNA: TGCGCCAGCAGAATGAGTCCCTCCTACGAGCAGTACTTC.

The chain carries TRBV14 and TRBJ1-3, with unresolved D. There are 16 residues in the CDR3. V was clipped by 0 bases and J by 4 bases, with 13 bases between them. From germline, CDR1 is SGHDN and CDR2 FVKESK. The chain's CDR3 is CASSQDPAGRGNTIYF. CDR3 coding DNA: TGTGCCAGCAGCCAAGATCCGGCGGGAAGGGGAAACACCATATATTTT.

The chain couples TRBV7-8 to TRBJ1-6; 8 bases match TRBD1. CDR1 is SGHVS, CDR2 FQNEAQ, per germline. The CDR3 is 13 amino acids. With 5 bases clipped from V and 10 bases from J, the junction kept 4 bases outside the gene matches. CDR3 residues: CASSRDRRSPLHF. The CDR3 nucleotides read TGTGCCAGCAGCCGGGACAGGAGATCACCCCTCCACTTT.

This clone has a handful of counts. V and J are TRBV5-1 and TRBJ2-1; TRBD2 aligns across 10 bases. The V segment lost 0 bases and the J segment 3 bases; nucleotides outside the gene matches: 6. The CDR3 contains 17 residues. Germline CDR1 is SGHRS and CDR2 is YFSETQ. The CDR3 DNA is TGCGCCAGCAGCTTGGGTGCTAGCGGGAGTTTCTACAATGAGCAGTTCTTC. Its protein is CASSLGASGSFYNEQFF.

The chain links TRBV28 to TRBJ1-1; D is undetermined. The CDR3 has 11 residues. Looked up from germline, CDR1 is MDHEN and CDR2 is SYDVKM. Between the trimmed V and J ends, which lost 7 bases and 1 base, there was a span of 4 bases. CDR3 nucleotide sequence: TGTGCCAGCACCCAGAACACTGAAGCTTTCTTT. Translation: CASTQNTEAFF.

The chain recombines TRBV10-3 with TRBJ2-1, with 8 bases fitting TRBD2. V shed 5 bases, J shed 0 bases, and the junction held 9 bases outside the gene matches. There are 17 residues in the CDR3. Germline CDR1 and CDR2: ENHRY and SYGVKD. The CDR3 here is CAISPDRGRSSYNEQFF. The CDR3 region has the DNA TGTGCCATCAGTCCGGATCGCGGGAGGAGCTCCTACAATGAGCAGTTCTTC.

The V gene is TRBV10-1, the J gene TRBJ1-1, with a possible D match to TRBD1 (6 bases). The ends were cut back, 5 bases at V and 1 base at J, with 11 bases in the middle. The CDR3 contains 14 residues. Germline-derived CDR1 and CDR2 are WNHNN and SYGVQD (reference sequence). The CDR3 sequence is CASSCQGTNTEAFF. CDR3 bases: TGCGCCAGCAGTTGCCAGGGGACGAACACTGAAGCTTTCTTT.

This clone was detected only a few times. The J gene is TRBJ2-7, the V gene TRBV2; D is possibly TRBD2 (6 bases). Germline V lookup: CDR1 SNHLY, CDR2 FYNNEI. CDR3 length: 13 amino acids. V lost 3 bases and J lost 7, with 13 bases in between. CDR3 amino acids: CASSDRTTKEQYF. In DNA form, the CDR3 reads TGTGCCAGCAGTGATCGGACTACCAAAGAGCAGTACTTC.

This chain uses TRBV4-3 with TRBJ2-1; TRBD2 aligns across 10 bases. V shed 0 bases, J shed 6 bases, and the junction held 11 bases outside the gene matches. CDR1 and CDR2 from the germline V gene are LGHNA and YSLEER. The CDR3 loop spans 18 amino acids. The chain's CDR3 is CASSQDIRASGSRNEQFF. The CDR3 DNA reads as TGCGCCAGCAGCCAAGATATTAGGGCTAGCGGGAGTCGCAATGAGCAGTTCTTC.

J is TRBJ1-6 and V is TRBV3-1 (or the pseudogene TRBV3-2), with D possibly being TRBD1 (6 bases). Trimming shortened V by 3 bases and J by 9 bases, and 12 bases separated the two germline ends. CDR1 LGHDT and CDR2 YNNKEL come from the germline V gene (reference sequence). The CDR3 length is 14 residues. CDR3 DNA: TGTGCCAGCAGCCAGGCAGGGGAGACTTCACCCCTCCACTTT. This encodes CASSQAGETSPLHF.

J is TRBJ2-1 and V is TRBV28; TRBD2 aligns across 8 bases. Trimming at V came to 6 bases and at J to 0 bases, leaving 4 bases not matched to a gene. Per the germline V gene, CDR1 is MDHEN and CDR2 is SYDVKM. The CDR3 extends over 15 amino acids. The CDR3 loop reads CASRESGSSYNEQFF. CDR3 sequence (DNA): TGTGCCAGCAGGGAGAGCGGGAGCTCCTACAATGAGCAGTTCTTC.

The chain employs TRBV19 and TRBJ1-1; weak D call: TRBD1 (6 bases). The CDR3 consists of 15 residues. Trimming removed 6 bases at V and 6 bases at J, with 20 bases between. Germline lookup yields CDR1 LNHDA and CDR2 SQIVND (reference sequence). CDR3 amino acids: CASRRQANNIAEAFF. CDR3 bases: TGTGCCAGTAGACGACAGGCTAACAACATAGCTGAAGCTTTCTTT.

This clone is a singleton in its sample. The V and J genes are TRBV10-3 and TRBJ2-7, with D possibly matching TRBD2 (6 bases). V gave up 8 bases and J gave up 5 bases, with 16 bases separating them. The CDR3 spans 13 residues. Per the germline V gene, CDR1 is ENHRY and CDR2 is SYGVKD. The CDR3 DNA reads as TGTGCCATCCGGCCCGGGAGTTACGACGAGCAGTACTTC. Protein: CAIRPGSYDEQYF.

The J gene is TRBJ2-1, the V gene TRBV9, with TRBD2 matching over 11 bases. The V and J ends lost 1 base and 13 bases, in that order; junction bases with no gene match: 4. The germline V gene has CDR1 SGDLS and CDR2 YYNGEE. The CDR3 has 13 amino acids. CDR3 region: CASSVLAGGLQFF. DNA of the CDR3: TGTGCCAGCAGCGTACTAGCGGGAGGTCTTCAGTTCTTC.

V usage is TRBV28 and J usage is TRBJ1-2, with D unclear. V was shortened by 6 bases and J by 5 bases, with 22 bases between the two germline ends. Germline values: CDR1 MDHEN, CDR2 SYDVKM. The CDR3 spans 16 residues. In DNA form, the CDR3 reads TGTGCCAGCAGCAGTGCGTCCCTCACGGGGAAGTATGGCTACACCTTC. This codes for CASSSASLTGKYGYTF.

V and J are TRBV5-1 and TRBJ2-1, with TRBD1 identical over 11 bases. The V gene's germline CDR1 is SGHRS and CDR2 YFSETQ. V trimming: 3 bases; J trimming: 3 bases; junction bases outside the gene matches: 5. CDR3 length: 16 residues. CDR3 nucleotides: TGCGCCAGCAGCTATAGGGGACAGGGGGTCTACAATGAGCAGTTCTTC. This gives the protein CASSYRGQGVYNEQFF.

A single count supports this clone. This chain connects TRBV5-1 to TRBJ1-1, with D maybe TRBD1 (5 bases). Trimming removed 0 bases at V and 4 bases at J, with 10 bases between. CDR3 size: 14 residues. The germline V gene has CDR1 SGHRS and CDR2 YFSETQ. Written as DNA, the CDR3 is TGCGCCAGCAGCTTGGAGGCGGGGACCACTGAAGCTTTCTTT. This encodes CASSLEAGTTEAFF.

J is TRBJ2-1 and V is TRBV28; D is uncertain. CDR1 MDHEN and CDR2 SYDVKM come from the germline V gene. The length of the CDR3 is 20 residues. Trimming took 5 bases from V and 0 from J, leaving 26 bases between them. As DNA, the CDR3 is TGTGCCAGCAGTAACCCCCTAGGAATCCGATCTTCGAACTCCTACAATGAGCAGTTCTTC. Translating it yields CASSNPLGIRSSNSYNEQFF.

V and J are TRBV10-3 and TRBJ2-6; 13 nucleotides match TRBD2. From germline, CDR1 is ENHRY and CDR2 SYGVKD. This CDR3 region has 18 residues. J was trimmed by 2 bases and V by 8 bases; bases with no gene match: 9. The CDR3 region is CAISDWTSGRAGANVLTF. Written as DNA, the CDR3 is TGTGCCATCTCAGATTGGACTAGCGGGAGAGCTGGGGCCAACGTCCTGACTTTC.

This clone came up a few times. The chain couples TRBV3-1 (or the pseudogene TRBV3-2) to TRBJ2-1; D unresolved. The CDR3 spans 15 residues. Germline V gives CDR1 LGHDT, CDR2 YNNKEL (reference sequence). Trimming cost V 0 bases and J 7 bases, with 13 bases left between them. The CDR3 coding sequence is TGTGCCAGCAGCCAAGAAGGAGTCTACCTGAATGAGCAGTTCTTC. It is translated as CASSQEGVYLNEQFF.

The J gene is TRBJ1-2, the V gene TRBV7-2; TRBD1 matches at 7 bases. Germline V lookup: CDR1 SGHTA, CDR2 FQGNSA. Trimming took 0 bases from V and 8 from J; bases not matched to a gene: 3. The length of the CDR3 is 13 residues. The CDR3 sequence: CASSLAGGNGYTF. CDR3 nucleotide sequence: TGTGCCAGCAGCTTAGCAGGGGGCAACGGCTACACCTTC.

V is TRBV4-2 and J is TRBJ2-5; tentative D call: TRBD1 (6 bases). The CDR3 spans 16 residues. Germline V CDR1 and CDR2: LGHNA, YNFKEQ. The V end lost 2 bases, the J end lost 5 bases, and 18 bases lay between the germline ends. CDR3 protein: CASSQNPGTFPETQYF. CDR3 nucleotide sequence: TGTGCCAGCAGCCAAAACCCCGGGACATTCCCGGAGACCCAGTACTTC.

The chain links TRBV5-6 to TRBJ2-7; TRBD1 matches 7 bases. The V gene end was trimmed by 2 bases and the J gene end by 12 bases; junction bases not matched to a gene: 5. Germline V gene sequence: CDR1 SGHDT, CDR2 YYEEEE. CDR3 length equals 11 residues. Here the CDR3 DNA reads TGTGCCAGCAGCTTTGACAGGGTCTGGTACTTC. Protein: CASSFDRVWYF.

J is TRBJ2-7 and V is TRBV27, with D possibly matching TRBD2 (5 bases). Trimming left V 3 bases short and J 3 bases short, with 12 bases between. Germline CDR1 MNHEY, CDR2 SMNVEV (reference sequence). The CDR3 consists of 14 residues. The CDR3 DNA sequence: TGTGCCAGCAGTTTCCAAAGCGGAGTCTACGAGCAGTACTTC. Its protein product is CASSFQSGVYEQYF.